This T cell receptor (beta chain) was obtained from a study of response to subunit inactivated influenza vaccine. Whole-study findings and limits: The authors suggested that few new T cells are recruited per seasonal influenza vaccination.

Notes on this clonotype: What it binds is not known.

TCRdb reprocessed the RT-PCR reads via MiXCR and lists one record per CDR3 protein. The sample contains a few hundred thousand distinct CDR3 sequences, around a fifth of which appear only once. The V end was cut by 1 base, the J end by 2 bases, with 23 bases between. CDR3 size: 19 residues. Germline CDR1 SGHDN, CDR2 FVKESK. The clonotype was recovered from a man in his fifties or sixties who received an inactivated influenza vaccine. The rearrangement uses TRBV14 and TRBJ1-1, with unresolved D. The specimen comprised PBMCs from blood, sampled approximately 20 months after vaccination. For the CDR3, the DNA is TGTGCCAGCAGCCAAGCGGGTTTAGAGGCTCTGAAGTTTAACACTGAAGCTTTCTTT. Its protein is CASSQAGLEALKFNTEAFF.